Reported below is one T cell receptor beta chain. The sample belongs to a study of blood T cell repertoires in COVID-19. Study-wide context: The samples span acute and convalescent COVID-19 from the United States, Italy and Spain. From T cells, B-cell-depleted T cells, or PBMCs came the material, which was cDNA or gDNA.

In the original processing: Amplifying reference gene primers gave estimates of nucleated cell counts. Clones were sequenced by immunoSEQ multiplex PCR, and TCRdb holds only the in-frame ones, with some missing. The V and J calls and clone size are taken from that table; D and trimming were inferred from the DNA. The data show about 140,000 clones, approximately 91% seen once. CDR1 is SQVTM and CDR2 is ANQGSEA in the germline V gene. V was trimmed by 3 bases and J by 2 bases, leaving 12 bases between them. The CDR3 has 14 residues. The source is a man in his sixties or seventies with acute or convalescent COVID-19. The sample consisted of peripheral blood. The chain is built from TRBV29-1 and TRBJ2-3, with D perhaps TRBD1 (6 bases). CDR3 sequence reads: CSVDGTGNTDTQYF. The CDR3 DNA is TGCAGCGTTGACGGAACAGGGAACACAGATACGCAGTATTTT.